The T cell receptor beta chain under discussion was sequenced for a study of shared clonotypes between healthy human individuals. In germline, CDR1 is SEHNR, CDR2 FQNEAQ (reference sequence). The CDR3 contains 14 residues. V was cut by 0 bases and J by 3 bases, with 8 bases left in between. Only in-frame clones appear in the TCRdb table, and some are missing; sequencing was by immunoSEQ multiplex PCR. Of roughly 2.5 million clones detected, 85% to 95% appear once; the ten largest clones hold roughly 0.14%. This rearrangement joins TRBV7-9 to TRBJ1-2; unclear D gene. The sequence derives from a young man in good health. The sample comprised naive CD4+ T cells sorted from blood. Subset described: CD45RA+ positively selected. CDR3 coding DNA: TGTGCCAGCAGCTTAGCAGGGAGGGACTATGGCTACACCTTC. Amino acids: CASSLAGRDYGYTF.